This TCR beta chain is from a study of long-term antiretroviral therapy in people with HIV (dated by TCRdb to between 2020 and 2023). About the study as a whole: The earliest samples were collected roughly a decade before the 2015 WHO recommendation for immediate ART, at a time when ART was usually postponed until CD4 counts fell. This retrospective serial study examined whether starting ART and sustained HIV suppression were associated with changes in the composition and diversity of the TRB repertoire in peripheral blood. No cross-contamination during QIAcube processing was seen in test extractions of a monoclonal T-cell line run alongside roughly 30 polyclonal samples. The cohort contributed fewer than 200 cryopreserved PBMC samples from 30 to 35 adults with confirmed HIV infection, collected serially over a mean of about 6 years (range 1-12). About two fifths of the roughly 30 participants with HIV were female. What the study reported, not specific to this receptor: The repertoire was dominated across all time points by expanded TRB clones identified before ART initiation, although this dominance was seen to fluctuate and to decrease in many PLHIV after ART. The samples span the years 2004 to 2017, and the ART regimens used may be less effective than current regimens. Because PBMC availability was limited, only the TCR beta chain was sequenced, with no alpha chain pairing. Because pre-ART samples had limited cell numbers, unsorted PBMC were profiled rather than sorted CD4+ and CD8+ T cells. A significant increase in TRB diversity was found to be associated with ART initiation, although TRB diversity was observed to remain significantly below that of transplant donor controls even after long-term ART. Compared with controls, HIV repertoires had narrower CDR3 length ranges, and the network structure pointed to an antigen-experienced repertoire that shifted only slightly toward naive after ART. Inferences about post-ART repertoire changes are limited because no data were available on ART adherence, viral resistance or therapy changes.

V lost 2 bases and J lost 4 bases; the stretch between them is 9 bases long. The germline V gene yields SNHLY for CDR1 and FYNNEI for CDR2. The cysteine opens and the phenylalanine closes a CDR3 of 14 amino acids. The entry retains the CDR3 DNA only, 42 bases that are in frame from base 1. On this clone: What this receptor recognizes is not known. No qualities accompany the bases; no much larger clone lies one base away.

Participants were included only if at least one PBMC sample before ART initiation and at least two post-ART samples were available. All participants with HIV were treated in the United States of America. Cryopreserved samples of roughly 0.95-10 million PBMC were thawed and washed before DNA extraction. At the time of the earliest PBMC sample, participants with HIV were aged between about 23 and 54 years. PBMC samples from each participant spanned 1-4 timepoints before ART initiation and 2-8 timepoints after ART initiation, with a median of 7 samples. For every participant, serial HIV viral load, CD4+ T-cell count, ART history and demographic data were obtained. Using a Qiagen kit on a QIAcube, genomic DNA was extracted from unsorted PBMC, with samples processed in batches of 12. The immunoSEQ hsTCRB v3.0 assay was used at survey level resolution for TRB variable region sequencing. The target sequencing depth for TRB was about 40,000-55,000 T-cell genomes per sample. TRB libraries were pooled and sequenced on an Illumina MiSeq using a v3 150-cycle kit. The study's processing was this. Repertoire analysis was performed in R inside a reproducible Nextflow workflow that covered QC, data transformation and analysis. Custom analyses were implemented in LymphoSeq2, an R package for AIRR-Seq data exploration. A handful of samples that produced fewer than 5000 total TRB sequences were removed, so under 200 HIV repertoires were analyzed. Among the 180 or so HIV repertoires that were kept, roughly 58 were collected before ART initiation and some 130 were collected after ART initiation. Repertoires were downsampled to 5000 TRB nucleotide sequences, with summary statistics averaged over 100 downsampling iterations. The analysis kept only TRB sequences whose CDR3 regions were at least seven amino acids long. Diversity was measured with a Shannon entropy-derived clonality score and the Gini coefficient. Repertoire networks linked the top 5000 CDR3 amino acid sequences whenever two sequences differed by an edit distance of one. Antigen specificity groups and MHC restriction were predicted for TRB CDR3 amino acid sequences with GLIPH2. CDR3 amino acid sequences were matched against VDJdb and McPAS-TCR to flag known CMV, EBV, HIV or tissue antigen associations. Pre-ART, post-ART and control groups were compared with Wilcoxon signed-rank tests and Holm-Bonferroni correction. The table comes from immuneACCESS by way of TCRdb, which keeps in-frame sequences with V and J called. Part of the clones is missing from these tables; in studies checked, under half for an unresolved V gene and the rest for unknown reasons. V, J and clone size were drawn from that table, and D and trimming were deduced from the DNA. This sample gives under 35,000 clones in total; about 96% of them show up just once. The ten largest make up around 2% of the sample.

The sample in question was unsorted PBMCs, obtained approximately 6.6 years after starting antiretroviral therapy. The rearrangement combines TRBV2 with TRBJ1-5; the D gene is perhaps TRBD1, on 5 matching bases. This clonotype was obtained from a man younger than 40 with HIV. The CDR3 reads CASSELRTNQPQHF. The sequence in DNA is TGTGCCAGCAGTGAATTGCGGACAAATCAGCCCCAGCATTTT.